The entry below gives a single T cell receptor beta chain sequence along with its context. Its antigen specificity is not known. One base away there is no much larger clone; base qualities are not given. These data are taken from a study of shared clonotypes between healthy human individuals (dated by TCRdb to 2020 to 2022). Concerning the study at large: The cohort included three men and two women between 18 and 49 years of age. For each donor, CD4 naive and CD4 memory were each given three plates, CD8 naive was given two plates, and CD8 memory was given one plate. Blood TCR repertoires of a handful of healthy adults were deeply sequenced to estimate repertoire size and the extent of clonotype sharing between individuals. Different laboratories and diverse techniques were used to prepare libraries and sequence TCR repertoires, to increase sequencing depth and limit assay-specific biases. Per donor, leukapheresis produced somewhere between about 0.9 and 9 billion PBMCs.

Results the study describes overall, beyond this receptor: Across four donors, roughly 5.4% of naive CD4, around 3.5% of naive CD8, 2.3% of memory CD4, and around 0.4% of memory CD8 clonotypes were shared. Pairwise subsampling led to the expectation that sequencing depth would affect the degree of clonotype sharing among donors. Compared with non-shared clonotypes, clonotypes shared by all four sorted-subset donors had higher generation probabilities. Naive subsets generally had larger estimated clonotype richness than memory subsets. Incomplete sequencing was indicated by rarefaction of sorted-subset datasets, despite the large sequencing depth. Sampling was restricted to blood, and TCR repertoires in tissues likely differ from the TCR repertoires found in blood. The genetic and exposure-history diversity represented was limited by the small number of donors.

TCR CDR3 regions were amplified from genomic DNA by multiplex PCR using the deep immunoSEQ assay. Genomic DNA extracted from each cell subset was distributed evenly over all wells of several immunoSEQ 96-well plates, and each plate served as one replicate. Each replicate PCR for sorted subsets received approximately 200 ng genomic DNA, equal to tens of thousands of T cell genomes. The purified libraries were quantified using a Qubit 3.0 fluorometer, sized with a Bioanalyzer 2100, and then quantified again using the KAPA Library Quantification kit. Every immunoSEQ 96-well plate was sequenced on a dedicated single-read 150-cycle Illumina NextSeq 550 flow cell. As for the authors' bioinformatics: Because only junctional sequences without quality scores were contained in the immunoSEQ output, filtering matching that applied to full-length reads could not be performed. To assign V/J genes and CDR3, sequences were annotated using PyIR, a Python wrapper for IgBLAST v1.9, with IMGT germline references. Reads were filtered out if the reads had weak V/J assignments (E-value above 1e-6), no CDR3, stop codons, out-of-frame junctions, or ambiguous translated residues. A V3J clonotype was defined by an identical inferred V gene, J gene, and CDR3 amino acid sequence. Percentage overlap between repertoires was calculated by dividing the number of shared unique clonotypes by the size of the smaller repertoire. Three approaches were used to assess repertoire richness: RTK rarefaction, the Chao1 estimator, and Recon v2.1 estimates of unobserved clonotypes. For all TCRbeta clonotypes obtained by the gDNA method from several donors, generation probabilities were computed with OLGA. TCRdb obtained this table from immuneACCESS and retained in-frame rearrangements with V and J assigned. These tables miss some clones; where compared with another copy, unresolved V genes account for less than half of the shortfall, and the remainder is unexplained. That table furnishes V, J and clone size, whereas the DNA furnished D and trimming. For this sample there are about 300,000 clones; approximately 79% appear just once. 10% of the sample is held by the ten biggest clonotypes.

Healthy HIV-negative adults with no recently reported acute infections or vaccinations were included as donors. Every donor was a Caucasian adult residing in Nashville, Tennessee, USA. Magnetic negative selection was used to enrich CD4+ T cells, after which naive cells were positively selected on CD45RA and the negative fraction became the memory subset. Blood was collected by leukapheresis, and PBMCs were isolated by Ficoll-Histopaque density gradient centrifugation and then cryopreserved in liquid nitrogen vapor phase. Analytical flow cytometry was used to check the purity and quantity of each magnetically sorted T cell population. Genomic DNA was isolated from each sorted fraction and quantified by UV absorbance on a Nanodrop 2000c. This clonotype was obtained from a man aged 30 to 39 in good health. Sequencing used memory CD4+ T cells sorted from blood. In light of the paper, this sample's cell subset or site label describes: CD45RA-negative fraction.

At the DNA level, the sequence is TGTGCCAGCATCGGTCTAGCGGGAGCGGGTGAGCAGTTCTTC. This gives the protein CASIGLAGAGEQFF. In this chain, TRBV2 is recombined with TRBJ2-1, with 10 central nucleotides matching TRBD2. Taken from the germline V gene, the CDR1 and CDR2 loops are SNHLY and FYNNEI. Ends trimmed: V by 7 bases, J by 9 bases; bases unmatched to a gene: 9. From its cysteine to its phenylalanine, the CDR3 spans 14 amino acids. Left in the record is the CDR3 DNA by itself, 42 bases read in frame from the first base.